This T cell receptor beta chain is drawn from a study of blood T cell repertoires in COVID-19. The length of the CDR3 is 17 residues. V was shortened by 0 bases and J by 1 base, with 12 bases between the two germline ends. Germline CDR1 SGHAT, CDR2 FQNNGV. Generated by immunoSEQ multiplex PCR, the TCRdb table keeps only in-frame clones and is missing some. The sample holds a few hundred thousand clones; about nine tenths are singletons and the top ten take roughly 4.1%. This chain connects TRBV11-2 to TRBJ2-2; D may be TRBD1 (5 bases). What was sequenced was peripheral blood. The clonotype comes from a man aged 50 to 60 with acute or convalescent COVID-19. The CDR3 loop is CASSLDQGSLNTGELFF. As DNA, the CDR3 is TGTGCCAGCAGCTTAGATCAGGGCTCACTGAACACCGGGGAGCTGTTTTTT. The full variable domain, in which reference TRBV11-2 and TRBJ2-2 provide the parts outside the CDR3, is EAGVAQSPRYKIIEKRQSVAFWCNPISGHATLYWYQQILGQGPKLLIQFQNNGVVDDSQLPKDRFSAERLKGVDSTLKIQPAKLEDSAVYLCASSLDQGSLNTGELFFGEGSRLTVL.